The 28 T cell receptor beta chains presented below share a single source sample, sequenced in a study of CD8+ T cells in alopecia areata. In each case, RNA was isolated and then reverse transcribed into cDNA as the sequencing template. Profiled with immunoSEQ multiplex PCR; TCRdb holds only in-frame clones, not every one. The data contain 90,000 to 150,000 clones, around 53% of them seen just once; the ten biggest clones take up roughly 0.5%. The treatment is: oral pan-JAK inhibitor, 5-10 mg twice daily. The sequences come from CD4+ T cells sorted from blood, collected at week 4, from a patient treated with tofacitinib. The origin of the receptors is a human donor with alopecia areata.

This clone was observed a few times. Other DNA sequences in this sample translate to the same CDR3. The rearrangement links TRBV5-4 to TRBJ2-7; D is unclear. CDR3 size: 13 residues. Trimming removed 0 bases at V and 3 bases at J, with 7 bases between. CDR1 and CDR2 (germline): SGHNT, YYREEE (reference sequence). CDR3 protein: CASSLVGSYEQYF. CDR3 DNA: TGTGCCAGCAGCTTGGTTGGCAGCTACGAGCAGTACTTC.

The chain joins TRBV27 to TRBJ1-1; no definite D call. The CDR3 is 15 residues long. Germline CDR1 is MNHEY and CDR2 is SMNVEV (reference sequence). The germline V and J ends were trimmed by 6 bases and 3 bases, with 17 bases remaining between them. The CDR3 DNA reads TGTGCCAGCAGCCAAGGCGCCAACTGGTACACTGAAGCTTTCTTT. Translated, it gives CASSQGANWYTEAFF.

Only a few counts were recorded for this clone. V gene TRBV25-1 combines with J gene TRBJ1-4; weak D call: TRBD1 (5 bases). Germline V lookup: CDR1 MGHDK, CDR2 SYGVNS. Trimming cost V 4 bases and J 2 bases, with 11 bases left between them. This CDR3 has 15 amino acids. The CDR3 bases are TGTGCCAGCAGTGCTGGGGGGTCCACTAATGAAAAACTGTTTTTT. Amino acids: CASSAGGSTNEKLFF.

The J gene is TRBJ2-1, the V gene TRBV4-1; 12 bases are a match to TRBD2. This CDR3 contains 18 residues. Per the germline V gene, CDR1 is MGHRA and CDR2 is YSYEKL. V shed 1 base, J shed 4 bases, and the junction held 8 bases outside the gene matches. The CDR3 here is CASSQGQTSGSLYNEQFF. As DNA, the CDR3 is TGCGCCAGCAGCCAAGGCCAGACTAGCGGGAGTCTGTACAATGAGCAGTTCTTC.

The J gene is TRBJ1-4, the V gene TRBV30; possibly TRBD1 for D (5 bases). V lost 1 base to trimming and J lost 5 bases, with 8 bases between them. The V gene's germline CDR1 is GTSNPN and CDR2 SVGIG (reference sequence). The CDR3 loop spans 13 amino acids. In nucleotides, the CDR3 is TGTGCCTGGAGTGGACAGTTGAATGAAAAACTGTTTTTT. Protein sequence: CAWSGQLNEKLFF.

The CDR3, as DNA: TGCGCCAGCAGCTTGAAGGGGGGCATTGGAGCTTTCTTT. This translates into CASSLKGGIGAFF. This rearrangement joins TRBV5-1 to TRBJ1-1, with D tentatively TRBD1 (6 bases). With 1 base removed from V and 10 bases from J, the gap between germline ends came to 14 bases. The CDR3 sequence is 13 residues long. The germline gives CDR1 SGHRS, CDR2 YFSETQ.

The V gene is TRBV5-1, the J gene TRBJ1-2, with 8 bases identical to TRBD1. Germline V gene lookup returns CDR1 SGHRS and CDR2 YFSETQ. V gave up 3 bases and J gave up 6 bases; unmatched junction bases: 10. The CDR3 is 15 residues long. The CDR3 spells CASSSVRTGRNGYTF. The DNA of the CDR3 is TGCGCCAGCAGCTCCGTTCGGACAGGGAGGAATGGCTACACCTTC.

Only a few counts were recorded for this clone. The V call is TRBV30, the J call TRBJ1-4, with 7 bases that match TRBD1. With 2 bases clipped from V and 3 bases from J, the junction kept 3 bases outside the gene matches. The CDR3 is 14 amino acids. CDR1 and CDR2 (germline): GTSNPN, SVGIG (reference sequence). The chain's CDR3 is CAWSLGTANEKLFF. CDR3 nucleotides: TGTGCCTGGAGTCTCGGGACAGCTAATGAAAAACTGTTTTTT.

This CDR3 is CASSLTSTWEQYF. DNA of the CDR3: TGTGCCAGCAGCTTAACCTCTACCTGGGAGCAGTACTTC. The chain joins TRBV11-2 to TRBJ2-7; D is ambiguous. Germline CDR1 and CDR2: SGHAT and FQNNGV. The CDR3 consists of 13 residues. V was cut by 2 bases and J by 7 bases, with 12 bases left in between.

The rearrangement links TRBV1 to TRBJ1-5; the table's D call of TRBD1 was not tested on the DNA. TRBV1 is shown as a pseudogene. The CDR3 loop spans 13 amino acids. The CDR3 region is CTSSPQGMQPQHF. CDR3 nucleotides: TGCACCAGCAGCCCGCAGGGTATGCAGCCCCAGCATTTT.

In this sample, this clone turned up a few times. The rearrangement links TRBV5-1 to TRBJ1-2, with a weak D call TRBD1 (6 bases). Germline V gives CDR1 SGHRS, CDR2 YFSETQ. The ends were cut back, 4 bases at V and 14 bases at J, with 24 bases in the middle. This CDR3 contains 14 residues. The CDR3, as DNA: TGCGCCAGCAGCCCGGGGGGCAGTAATTCAGGTTTAACCTTC. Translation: CASSPGGSNSGLTF.

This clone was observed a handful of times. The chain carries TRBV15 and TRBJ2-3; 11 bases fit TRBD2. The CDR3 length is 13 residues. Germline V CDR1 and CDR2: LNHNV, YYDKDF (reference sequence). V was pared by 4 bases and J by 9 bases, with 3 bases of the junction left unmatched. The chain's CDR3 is CATSIAGGETQYF. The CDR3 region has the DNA TGTGCCACCAGCATAGCGGGAGGGGAAACGCAGTATTTT.

CDR3 sequence reads: CASSRPSSGINNEQFF. In DNA form, the CDR3 reads TGCGCCAGCAGCCGCCCCTCTAGCGGGATAAACAATGAGCAGTTCTTC. The rearrangement joins TRBV4-1 to TRBJ2-1; 9 nucleotides align to TRBD2. V lost 4 bases, J lost 5 bases, and 9 bases stayed unmatched. CDR3 length: 16 residues. Per the germline V gene, CDR1 is MGHRA and CDR2 is YSYEKL.

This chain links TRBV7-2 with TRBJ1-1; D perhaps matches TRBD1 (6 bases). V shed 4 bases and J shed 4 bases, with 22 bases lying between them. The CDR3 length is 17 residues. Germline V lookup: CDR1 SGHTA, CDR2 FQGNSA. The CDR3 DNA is TGTGCCAGCAGCTCTCGGGGGGCAGGGATGGTTGGCACTGAAGCTTTCTTT. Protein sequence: CASSSRGAGMVGTEAFF.

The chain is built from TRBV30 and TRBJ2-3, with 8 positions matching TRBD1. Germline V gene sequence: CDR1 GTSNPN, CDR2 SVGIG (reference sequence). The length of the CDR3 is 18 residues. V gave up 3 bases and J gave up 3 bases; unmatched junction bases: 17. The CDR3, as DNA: TGTGCCTGGAGGGATGGAGACAGGGGCCGCCTCACGACAGATACGCAGTATTTT. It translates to CAWRDGDRGRLTTDTQYF.

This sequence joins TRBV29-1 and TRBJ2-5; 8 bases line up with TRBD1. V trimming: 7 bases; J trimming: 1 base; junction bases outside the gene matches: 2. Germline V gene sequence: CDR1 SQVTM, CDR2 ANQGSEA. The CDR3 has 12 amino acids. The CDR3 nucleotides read TGCAGCGGGGGACAGGTCCAAGAGACCCAGTACTTC. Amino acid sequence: CSGGQVQETQYF.

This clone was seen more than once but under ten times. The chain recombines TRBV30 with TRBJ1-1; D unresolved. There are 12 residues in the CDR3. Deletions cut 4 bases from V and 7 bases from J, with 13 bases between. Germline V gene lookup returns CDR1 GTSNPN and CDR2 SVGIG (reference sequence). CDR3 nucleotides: TGTGCCTGGATGTCGGAGAGAATTGAAGCTTTCTTT. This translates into CAWMSERIEAFF.

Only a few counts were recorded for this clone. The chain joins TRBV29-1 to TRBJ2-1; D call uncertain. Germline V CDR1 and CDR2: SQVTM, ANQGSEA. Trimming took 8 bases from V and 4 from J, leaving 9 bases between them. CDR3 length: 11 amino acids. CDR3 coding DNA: TGCAGCCCATCAAAGTACAATGAGCAGTTCTTC. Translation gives CSPSKYNEQFF.

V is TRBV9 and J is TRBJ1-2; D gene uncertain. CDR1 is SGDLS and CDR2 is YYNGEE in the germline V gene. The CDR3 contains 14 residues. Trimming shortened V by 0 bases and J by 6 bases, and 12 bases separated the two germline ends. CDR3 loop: CASSVDGSMNGYTF. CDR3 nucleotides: TGTGCCAGCAGCGTAGACGGCTCAATGAATGGCTACACCTTC. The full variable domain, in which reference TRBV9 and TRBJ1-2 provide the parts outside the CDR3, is DSGVTQTPKHLITATGQRVTLRCSPRSGDLSVYWYQQSLDQGLQFLIQYYNGEERAKGNILERFSAQQFPDLHSELNLSSLELGDSALYFCASSVDGSMNGYTFGSGTRLTVV.

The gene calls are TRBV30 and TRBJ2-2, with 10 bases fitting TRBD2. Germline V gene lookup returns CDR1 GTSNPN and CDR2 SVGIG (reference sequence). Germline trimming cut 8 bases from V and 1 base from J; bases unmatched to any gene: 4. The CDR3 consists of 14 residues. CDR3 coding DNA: TGTGCCGCTAGCGGGAGATGGAACACCGGGGAGCTGTTTTTT. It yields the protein CAASGRWNTGELFF.

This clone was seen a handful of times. The CDR3 protein is CASSPQRGSNEQFF. The DNA for the CDR3 is TGTGCCAGCTCACCCCAACGGGGCAGCAATGAGCAGTTCTTC. The chain joins TRBV18 to TRBJ2-1, with D perhaps matching TRBD1 or TRBD2 (5 bases each). V was pared by 3 bases and J by 6 bases, with 12 bases between. Germline V gene data show CDR1 as KGHSH and CDR2 as LQKENI. The CDR3 consists of 14 residues.

CDR3 coding DNA: TGTGCCAGCAGCCAGGGGCCTGGGGTCGACACTGAAGCTTTCTTT. Its translation is CASSQGPGVDTEAFF. The chain uses TRBV4-2 and TRBJ1-1, with D perhaps matching TRBD1 (5 bases). Trimming removed 3 bases from V and 3 bases from J, with 14 bases in between. The germline gives CDR1 LGHNA, CDR2 YNFKEQ. The CDR3 is 15 amino acids.

The CDR3 protein is CAWSLSSYGYTF. For the CDR3, the DNA is TGTGCCTGGAGTCTGAGTAGCTATGGCTACACCTTC. V gene TRBV30 combines with J gene TRBJ1-2; D uncertain. This CDR3 spans 12 amino acids. V was clipped by 2 bases and J by 4 bases, with 8 bases between them. Germline CDR1 and CDR2: GTSNPN and SVGIG (reference sequence).

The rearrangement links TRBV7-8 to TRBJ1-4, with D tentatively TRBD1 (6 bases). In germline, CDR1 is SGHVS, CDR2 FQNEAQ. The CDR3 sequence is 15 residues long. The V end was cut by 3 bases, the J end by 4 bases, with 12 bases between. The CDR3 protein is CASSFYRVGNEKLFF. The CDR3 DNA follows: TGTGCCAGCAGCTTTTACAGGGTTGGTAATGAAAAACTGTTTTTT.

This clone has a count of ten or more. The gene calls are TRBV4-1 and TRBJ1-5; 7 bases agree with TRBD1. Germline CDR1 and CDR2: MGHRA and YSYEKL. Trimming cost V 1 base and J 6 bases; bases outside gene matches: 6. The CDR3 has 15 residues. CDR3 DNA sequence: TGCGCCAGCAGCCAAGGACAACAGGGGTTTCAGCCCCAGCATTTT. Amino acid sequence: CASSQGQQGFQPQHF.

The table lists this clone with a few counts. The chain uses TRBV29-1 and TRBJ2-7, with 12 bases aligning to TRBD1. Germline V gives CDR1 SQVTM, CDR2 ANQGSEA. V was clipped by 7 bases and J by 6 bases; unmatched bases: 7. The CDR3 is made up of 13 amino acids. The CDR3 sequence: CSGTGTGGFEQYF. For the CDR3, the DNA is TGCAGCGGTACCGGGACAGGGGGCTTCGAGCAGTACTTC.

CDR3 sequence (DNA): TGCAGCGTTGTCGCGGGAGGTGTCGACGAGCAGTACTTC. Amino acid sequence: CSVVAGGVDEQYF. The gene calls are TRBV29-1 and TRBJ2-7, with 8 bases identical to TRBD2. In germline, CDR1 is SQVTM, CDR2 ANQGSEA. The CDR3 has 13 residues. After removal of 4 bases from V and 5 bases from J, the junction contained 7 bases not matched to a gene.

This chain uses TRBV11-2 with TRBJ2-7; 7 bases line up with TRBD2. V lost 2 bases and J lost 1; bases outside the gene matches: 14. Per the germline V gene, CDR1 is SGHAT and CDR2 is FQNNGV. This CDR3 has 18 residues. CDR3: CASSLSYVSRETSYEQYF. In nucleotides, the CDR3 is TGTGCCAGCAGCTTATCATACGTGTCGCGGGAGACATCCTACGAGCAGTACTTC. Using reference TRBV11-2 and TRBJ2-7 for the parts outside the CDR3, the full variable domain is EAGVAQSPRYKIIEKRQSVAFWCNPISGHATLYWYQQILGQGPKLLIQFQNNGVVDDSQLPKDRFSAERLKGVDSTLKIQPAKLEDSAVYLCASSLSYVSRETSYEQYFGPGTRLTVT.